The present T cell receptor (beta chain) was sequenced within a study of cytomegalovirus exposure and HLA in healthy donors. Findings and limits, study-wide: A further, later analysis showed that HLA-associated TCR beta chains (compared with equally common others) were more clonally expanded.

J lost 4 bases, V lost 5 bases, and 14 bases had no gene match. The germline V gene encodes CDR1 SGHVS and CDR2 FQNEAQ. The CDR3 length is 17 residues. The primer mix had 60 Vbeta and 13 Jbeta primers. The method was immunoSEQ multiplex PCR; TCRdb's version includes in-frame clones alone and lacks a portion of them. Listed are around 70,000 clones; roughly 1.7% falls within the top ten. Comments on this clone: The antigen is unknown.

This TCR derives from a woman aged 30 to 39 in good health and CMV-seronegative. The chain couples TRBV7-8 to TRBJ2-1; TRBD2 aligns across 7 bases. The sample comprised PBMCs. The CDR3 bases are TGTGCCAGCAGCCTAAGGCGGCGACTAGCATCGTACAATGAGCAGTTCTTC. It codes for CASSLRRRLASYNEQFF.